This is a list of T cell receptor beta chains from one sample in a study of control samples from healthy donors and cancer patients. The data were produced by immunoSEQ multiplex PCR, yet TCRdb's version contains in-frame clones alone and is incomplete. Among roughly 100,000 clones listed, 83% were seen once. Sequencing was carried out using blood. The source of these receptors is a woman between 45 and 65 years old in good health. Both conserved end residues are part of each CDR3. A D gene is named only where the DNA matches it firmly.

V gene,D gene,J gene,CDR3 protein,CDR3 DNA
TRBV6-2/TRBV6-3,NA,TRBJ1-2,CASSYSGRSNYGYTF,TGTGCCAGCAGTTACTCAGGGCGGTCGAACTATGGCTACACCTTC
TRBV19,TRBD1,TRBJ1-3,CASSKGQGWDSGNTIYF,TGTGCCAGTAGTAAAGGACAGGGATGGGACTCTGGAAACACCATATATTTT
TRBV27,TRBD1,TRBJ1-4,CASSLGGTGREKLFF,TGTGCCAGCAGTTTAGGGGGGACAGGGCGCGAAAAACTGTTTTTT
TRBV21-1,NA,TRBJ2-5,CASSRWETQYF,TGTGCCAGCAGCAGGTGGGAGACCCAGTACTTC
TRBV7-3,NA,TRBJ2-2,CASSFSNTGELFF,TGTGCCAGCAGCTTTTCCAACACCGGGGAGCTGTTTTTT
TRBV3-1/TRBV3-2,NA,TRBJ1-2,CASSSSSRNNYGYTF,TGTGCCAGCAGCTCCAGCAGCAGGAACAACTATGGCTACACCTTC
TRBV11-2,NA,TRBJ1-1,CASSLGGGSEAFF,TGTGCCAGCAGCCTAGGGGGGGGCTCTGAAGCTTTCTTT
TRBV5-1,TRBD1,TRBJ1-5,CASSLVPGGVQPQHF,TGCGCCAGCAGCTTGGTTCCAGGGGGCGTTCAGCCCCAGCATTTT
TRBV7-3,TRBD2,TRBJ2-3,CASSPWTSATDTQYF,TGTGCCAGCAGCCCTTGGACTAGCGCCACAGATACGCAGTATTTT
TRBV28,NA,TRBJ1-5,CASRRSNQPQHF,TGTGCCAGCAGGAGGAGCAATCAGCCCCAGCATTTT
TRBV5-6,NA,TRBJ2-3,CASSFFGDTQYF,TGTGCCAGCAGCTTTTTTGGGGATACGCAGTATTTT